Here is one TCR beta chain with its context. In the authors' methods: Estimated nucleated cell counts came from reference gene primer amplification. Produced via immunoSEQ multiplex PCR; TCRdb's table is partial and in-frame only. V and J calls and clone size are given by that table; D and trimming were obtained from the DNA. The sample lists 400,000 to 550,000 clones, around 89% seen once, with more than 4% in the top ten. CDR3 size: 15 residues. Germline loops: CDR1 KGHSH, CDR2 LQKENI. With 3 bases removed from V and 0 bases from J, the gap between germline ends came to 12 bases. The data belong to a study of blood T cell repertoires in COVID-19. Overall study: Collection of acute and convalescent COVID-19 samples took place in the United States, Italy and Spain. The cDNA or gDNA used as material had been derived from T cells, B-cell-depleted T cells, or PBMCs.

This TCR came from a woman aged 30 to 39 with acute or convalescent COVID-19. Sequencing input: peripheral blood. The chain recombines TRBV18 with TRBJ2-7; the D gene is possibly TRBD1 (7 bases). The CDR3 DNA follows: TGTGCCAGCTCACCGGGCAGGGGGGACTCCTACGAGCAGTACTTC. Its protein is CASSPGRGDSYEQYF.